These 18 T cell receptor beta chains originate from one sample sequenced in a study of T cell repertoires in cytomegalovirus infection. TCRdb re-analysed the reads in MiXCR, keeping a single row per CDR3 protein. Of hundreds of thousands of distinct CDR3 sequences listed, 20% to 25% are singletons. Sequenced input: CD8+ T cells from PBMCs. The receptors stem from a human donor in good health (CMV status not recorded). Some clones in this sample may be carry-over from other donors' samples.

This chain links TRBV14 with TRBJ2-3; possible D gene TRBD1, 8 bases. CDR3 size: 15 residues. Germline lookup yields CDR1 SGHDN and CDR2 FVKESK. The V end was cut by 2 bases, the J end by 5 bases, with 14 bases between. The CDR3 region is CASSQWTGRGDTQYF. CDR3 sequence (DNA): TGTGCCAGCAGCCAATGGACAGGGAGGGGAGATACGCAGTATTTT.

A note on this clonotype: Given a much more abundant clone one base away, this may be a read error. The rearrangement links TRBV14 to TRBJ1-1, with D tentatively TRBD1 (5 bases). This CDR3 has 13 amino acids. Germline V gene lookup returns CDR1 SGHDN and CDR2 FVKESK. Trimming shortened V by 2 bases and J by 7 bases, and 11 bases separated the two germline ends. The DNA for the CDR3 is TGTGCCAGCAGCCAACTGGGGCTCATTGAAGCTTTCTTT. This sequence encodes CASSQLGLIEAFF.

This clonotype was detected a few times. The V and J genes are TRBV6-2 or TRBV6-3 and TRBJ1-1; tentative D call: TRBD1 (5 bases). Germline V gene data show CDR1 as MNHEY and CDR2 as SVGEGT. The V gene lost 6 bases and the J gene lost 0 bases, with 14 bases spanning the gap. The CDR3 consists of 15 residues. The CDR3 DNA reads TGTGCCAGCAGCCCGGCAGGGTACATGAACACTGAAGCTTTCTTT. It codes for CASSPAGYMNTEAFF.

The rearrangement uses TRBV12-3 or TRBV12-4 and TRBJ2-5, with D maybe TRBD2 (5 bases). This CDR3 comprises 13 residues. V gave up 5 bases and J gave up 7 bases, with 14 bases separating them. The chain's CDR3 is CASSTLAERTQYF. CDR3 nucleotides: TGTGCCAGCAGTACCCTAGCAGAGAGGACCCAGTACTTC.

This clonotype turned up a few times. The rearrangement links TRBV6-5 to TRBJ2-1, with 10 nucleotides matching TRBD2. The V gene's germline CDR1 is MNHEY and CDR2 SVGAGI. CDR3 size: 13 residues. V dropped 6 bases and J dropped 12; count of bases not matched to a gene: 8. The CDR3 nucleotides read TGTGCCAGCAGCATGGGGCTAGCGGGGGTGCAGTTCTTC. Protein product: CASSMGLAGVQFF.

The chain uses TRBV20-1 and TRBJ2-3; 9 bases align to TRBD2. V was clipped by 3 bases and J by 2 bases; unmatched bases: 9. Germline V CDR1 and CDR2: DFQATT, SNEGSKA (reference sequence). This CDR3 region has 16 residues. CDR3: CSASALAGVITDTQYF. The CDR3 DNA follows: TGCAGTGCTAGTGCCTTAGCGGGGGTGATCACAGATACGCAGTATTTT.

This clonotype has only a few counts. V usage is TRBV27 and J usage is TRBJ1-5; the match to TRBD1 covers 10 bases. Germline values: CDR1 MNHEY, CDR2 SMNVEV (reference sequence). Trimming removed 3 bases from V and 5 bases from J; junction bases left unmatched: 4. The CDR3 spans 15 residues. CDR3 nucleotide sequence: TGTGCCAGCAGTTTGACAGGGGGCTTGTATCAGCCCCAGCATTTT. Translating gives CASSLTGGLYQPQHF.

The V call is TRBV29-1, the J call TRBJ2-5, with TRBD1 matching over 9 bases. Trimming cost V 3 bases and J 5 bases; bases outside gene matches: 4. The CDR3 extends over 13 amino acids. CDR1 is SQVTM and CDR2 is ANQGSEA in the germline V gene. The CDR3 DNA reads TGCAGCGTTGATACAGGGGGCGCGGAGACCCAGTACTTC. Translation gives CSVDTGGAETQYF.

The V call is TRBV6-5, the J call TRBJ2-6; 7 nucleotides align to TRBD2. The CDR3 contains 20 residues. The trim removed 0 bases at V and 0 bases at J, leaving 11 bases unmatched. Germline CDR1 and CDR2: MNHEY and SVGAGI. CDR3 region: CASSYSGLSGAYSGANVLTF. As DNA, the CDR3 is TGTGCCAGCAGTTACTCGGGTTTGAGCGGGGCATACTCTGGGGCCAACGTCCTGACTTTC.

The rearrangement joins TRBV6-6 to TRBJ1-2; perhaps TRBD1 as D (6 bases). The germline V and J ends were trimmed by 0 bases and 2 bases, with 19 bases remaining between them. CDR1 is MNHNY and CDR2 is SVGAGI in the germline V gene (reference sequence). The CDR3 has 18 residues. The CDR3 reads CASSYSMFLGQKNYGYTF. CDR3 in DNA: TGTGCCAGCAGTTACTCGATGTTTTTAGGACAGAAGAACTATGGCTACACCTTC.

In the case of this clonotype: This clone may be a read error of a much larger clone one base away. The chain employs TRBV7-3 and TRBJ2-2, with a possible D match to TRBD1 (6 bases). Deletions cut 5 bases from V and 6 bases from J, with 10 bases between. The CDR3 has 13 residues. Germline loops: CDR1 SGHTA, CDR2 FQGTGA. The CDR3 is CASSTRGSGELFF. In DNA, the CDR3 is TGTGCCAGCAGCACCAGGGGTTCCGGGGAGCTGTTTTTT. The full variable domain, completed using reference TRBV7-3 and TRBJ2-2, is GAGVSQTPSNKVTEKGKYVELRCDPISGHTALYWYRQSLGQGPEFLIYFQGTGAADDSGLPNDRFFAVRPEGSVSTLKIQRTERGDSAVYLCASSTRGSGELFFGEGSRLTVL.

This clonotype has more than one count but fewer than ten. This chain uses TRBV19 with TRBJ2-1; 8 bases fit TRBD2. CDR1 is LNHDA, CDR2 SQIVND, per germline (reference sequence). Unmatched junction bases numbered 11, after V lost 3 bases and J lost 10 bases. This CDR3 comprises 15 residues. The CDR3 sequence: CASSIGGGGPSEQFF. Written as DNA, the CDR3 is TGTGCCAGTAGTATCGGCGGCGGGGGGCCATCGGAGCAGTTCTTC.

The V call is TRBV29-1, the J call TRBJ2-1; TRBD2 matches 10 bases. V was pared by 5 bases and J by 7 bases, with 11 bases of the junction left unmatched. Germline V gene sequence: CDR1 SQVTM, CDR2 ANQGSEA. CDR3 size: 15 residues. In DNA, the CDR3 is TGCAGCGTTCCCTTGGAGCGGGGGGGCTATAATGAGCAGTTCTTC. Its protein product is CSVPLERGGYNEQFF.

This clonotype was seen a few times. This sequence joins TRBV20-1 and TRBJ2-1; no firm D call. This CDR3 contains 16 residues. Trimming removed 2 bases at V and 0 bases at J, with 14 bases between. Germline lookup yields CDR1 DFQATT and CDR2 SNEGSKA (reference sequence). In nucleotides, the CDR3 is TGCAGTGCTAGACACTCAGCCGGGTACTCCTACAATGAGCAGTTCTTC. Translation: CSARHSAGYSYNEQFF.

The V gene is TRBV19, the J gene TRBJ1-5; D gene uncertain. Germline CDR1 reads LNHDA; CDR2 reads SQIVND (reference sequence). The CDR3 is 15 residues long. Trimming stripped 6 bases from V and 0 bases from J, with 12 bases between. The CDR3 region is CASSPQVNSNQPQHF. CDR3 nucleotide sequence: TGTGCCAGTAGCCCCCAGGTGAATAGCAATCAGCCCCAGCATTTT.

The rearrangement joins TRBV6-2 or TRBV6-3 to TRBJ2-5, with 9 bases identical to TRBD2. This CDR3 contains 17 residues. After removal of 0 bases from V and 5 bases from J, the junction contained 10 bases not matched to a gene. Germline CDR1 is MNHEY and CDR2 is SVGEGT. CDR3 bases: TGTGCCAGCAGTTACTCCCCTTTTGCGGGGGGGCCTGAGACCCAGTACTTC. Translation: CASSYSPFAGGPETQYF.

This clonotype has a count of ten or more. The V call is TRBV7-2, the J call TRBJ2-1; 12 bases are shared with TRBD2. Germline lookup yields CDR1 SGHTA and CDR2 FQGNSA. The trim removed 2 bases at V and 10 bases at J, leaving 6 bases unmatched. The CDR3 length is 15 residues. CDR3 protein: CASSLNGLAGPEQFF. The CDR3, as DNA: TGTGCCAGCAGCTTAAATGGACTAGCGGGACCCGAGCAGTTCTTC.

This clonotype was observed once. Being one base from a much bigger clone, this may be a read error. V usage is TRBV12-3 or TRBV12-4 and J usage is TRBJ1-4; no reliable D call. The V end lost 6 bases, the J end lost 4 bases, and 24 bases lay between the germline ends. The CDR3 has 18 residues. CDR3 DNA sequence: TGTGCCAGCAGAGTCTTGGAGAGCACCAACCCGGATAATGAAAAACTGTTTTTT. It is translated as CASRVLESTNPDNEKLFF.